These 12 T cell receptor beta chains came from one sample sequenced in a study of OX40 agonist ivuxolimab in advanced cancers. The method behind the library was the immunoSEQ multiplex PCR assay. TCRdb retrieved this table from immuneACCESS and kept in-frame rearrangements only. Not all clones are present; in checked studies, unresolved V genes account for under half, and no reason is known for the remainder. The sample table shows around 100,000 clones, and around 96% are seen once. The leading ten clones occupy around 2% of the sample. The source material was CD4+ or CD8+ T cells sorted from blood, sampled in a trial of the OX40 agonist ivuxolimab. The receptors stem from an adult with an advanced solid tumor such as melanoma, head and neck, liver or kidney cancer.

As DNA, the CDR3 is TGTGCCAGCAGACGGACAGGGGCGGCCTACGAGCAGTACTTC. This translates into CASRRTGAAYEQYF. The V call is TRBV5-6, the J call TRBJ2-7; TRBD1 agrees at 9 bases. The CDR3 extends over 14 amino acids. The V segment lost 5 bases and the J segment 2 bases; nucleotides outside the gene matches: 5. CDR1 and CDR2 (germline): SGHDT, YYEEEE.

The CDR3 nucleotides read TGTGCCAGTAGTATGGTGGGGAACCGTGAAGCTTTCTTT. Its translation: CASSMVGNREAFF. The J gene is TRBJ1-1, the V gene TRBV19; D not certain. Trimming cost V 3 bases and J 7 bases, with 12 bases left between them. The CDR3 is 13 residues long. The V gene's germline CDR1 is LNHDA and CDR2 SQIVND (reference sequence). The whole variable domain, remainder taken from reference TRBV19 and TRBJ1-1, is DGGITQSPKYLFRKEGQNVTLSCEQNLNHDAMYWYRQDPGQGLRLIYYSQIVNDFQKGDIAEGYSVSREKKESFPLTVTSAQKNPTAFYLCASSMVGNREAFFGQGTRLTVV.

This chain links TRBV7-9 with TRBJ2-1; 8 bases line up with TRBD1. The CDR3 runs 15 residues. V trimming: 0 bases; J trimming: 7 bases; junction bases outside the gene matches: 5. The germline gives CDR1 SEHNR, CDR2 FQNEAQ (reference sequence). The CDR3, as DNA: TGTGCCAGCAGCTTAGCGTCAGGGGGCCCTAATGAGCAGTTCTTC. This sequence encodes CASSLASGGPNEQFF.

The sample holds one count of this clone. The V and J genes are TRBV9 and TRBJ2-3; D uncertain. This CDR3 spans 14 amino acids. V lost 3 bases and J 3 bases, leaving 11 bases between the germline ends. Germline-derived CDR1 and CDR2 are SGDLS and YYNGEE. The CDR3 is CASSGALLTDTQYF. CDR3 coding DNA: TGTGCCAGCAGCGGTGCGCTATTGACAGATACGCAGTATTTT.

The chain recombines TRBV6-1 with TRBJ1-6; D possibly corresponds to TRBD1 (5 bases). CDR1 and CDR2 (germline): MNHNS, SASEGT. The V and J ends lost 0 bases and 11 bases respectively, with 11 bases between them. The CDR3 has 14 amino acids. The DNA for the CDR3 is TGTGCCAGCAGTGAAGCCCTGGGGGAGGCACCCCTCCACTTT. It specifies CASSEALGEAPLHF.

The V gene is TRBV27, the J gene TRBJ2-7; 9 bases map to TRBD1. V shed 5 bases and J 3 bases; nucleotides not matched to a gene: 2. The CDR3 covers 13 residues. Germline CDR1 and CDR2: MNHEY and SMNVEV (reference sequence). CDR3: CASSMGQGYEQYF. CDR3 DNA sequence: TGTGCCAGCAGTATGGGACAGGGCTACGAGCAGTACTTC.

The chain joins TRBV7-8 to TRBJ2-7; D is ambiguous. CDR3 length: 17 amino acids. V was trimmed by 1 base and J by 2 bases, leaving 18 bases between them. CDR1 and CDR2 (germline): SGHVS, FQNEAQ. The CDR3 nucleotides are TGTGCCAGCAGCTTAGGATTTATAGAGACTCTACCCTACGAGCAGTACTTC. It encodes CASSLGFIETLPYEQYF.

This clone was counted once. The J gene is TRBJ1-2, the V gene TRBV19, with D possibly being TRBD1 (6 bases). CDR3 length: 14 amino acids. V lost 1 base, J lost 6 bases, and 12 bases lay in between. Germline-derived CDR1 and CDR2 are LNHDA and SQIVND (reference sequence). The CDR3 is CASSIVLGADGYTF. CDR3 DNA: TGTGCCAGTAGTATAGTTTTGGGGGCGGATGGCTACACCTTC.

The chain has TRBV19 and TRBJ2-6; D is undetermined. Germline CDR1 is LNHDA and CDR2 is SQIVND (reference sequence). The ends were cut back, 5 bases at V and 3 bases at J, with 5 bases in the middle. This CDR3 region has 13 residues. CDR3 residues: CASSGDGANVLTF. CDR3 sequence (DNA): TGTGCCAGTAGTGGGGATGGGGCCAACGTCCTGACTTTC.

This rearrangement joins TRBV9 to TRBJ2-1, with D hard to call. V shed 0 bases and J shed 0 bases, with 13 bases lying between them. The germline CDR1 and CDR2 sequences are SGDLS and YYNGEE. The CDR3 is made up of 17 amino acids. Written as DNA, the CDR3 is TGTGCCAGCAGCGTAGGAAGCGTAGGAAGCTCCTACAATGAGCAGTTCTTC. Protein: CASSVGSVGSSYNEQFF. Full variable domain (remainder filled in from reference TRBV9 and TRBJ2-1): DSGVTQTPKHLITATGQRVTLRCSPRSGDLSVYWYQQSLDQGLQFLIQYYNGEERAKGNILERFSAQQFPDLHSELNLSSLELGDSALYFCASSVGSVGSSYNEQFFGPGTRLTVL.

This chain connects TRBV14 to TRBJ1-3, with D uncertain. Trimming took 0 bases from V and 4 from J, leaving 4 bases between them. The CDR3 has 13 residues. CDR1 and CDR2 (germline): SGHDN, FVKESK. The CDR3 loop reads CASSQDTGNTIYF. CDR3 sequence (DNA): TGTGCCAGCAGCCAAGATACCGGAAACACCATATATTTT.

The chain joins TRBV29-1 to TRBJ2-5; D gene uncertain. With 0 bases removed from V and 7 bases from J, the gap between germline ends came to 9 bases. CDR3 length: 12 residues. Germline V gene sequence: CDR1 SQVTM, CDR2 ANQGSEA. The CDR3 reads CSVEDPLGTQYF. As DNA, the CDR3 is TGCAGCGTTGAAGATCCACTGGGGACCCAGTACTTC.